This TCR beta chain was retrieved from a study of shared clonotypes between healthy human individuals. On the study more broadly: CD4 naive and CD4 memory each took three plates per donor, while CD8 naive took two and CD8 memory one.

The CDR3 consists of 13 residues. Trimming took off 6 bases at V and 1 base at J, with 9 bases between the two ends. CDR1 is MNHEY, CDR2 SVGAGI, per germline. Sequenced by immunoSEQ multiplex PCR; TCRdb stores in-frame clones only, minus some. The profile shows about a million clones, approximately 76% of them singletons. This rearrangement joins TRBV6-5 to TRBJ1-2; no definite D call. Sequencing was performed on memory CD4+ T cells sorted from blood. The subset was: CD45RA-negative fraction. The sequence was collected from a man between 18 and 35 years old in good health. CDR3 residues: CASRVTYNYGYTF. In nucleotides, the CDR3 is TGTGCCAGCAGAGTTACCTATAACTATGGCTACACCTTC.